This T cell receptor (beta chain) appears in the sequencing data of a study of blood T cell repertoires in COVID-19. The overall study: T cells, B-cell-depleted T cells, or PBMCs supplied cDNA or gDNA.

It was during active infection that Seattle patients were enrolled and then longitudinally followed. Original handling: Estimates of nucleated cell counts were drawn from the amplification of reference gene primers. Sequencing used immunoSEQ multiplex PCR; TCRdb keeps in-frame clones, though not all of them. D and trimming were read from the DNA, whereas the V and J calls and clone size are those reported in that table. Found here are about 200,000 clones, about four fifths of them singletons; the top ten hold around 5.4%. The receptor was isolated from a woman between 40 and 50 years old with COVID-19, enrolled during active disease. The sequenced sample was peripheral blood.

In DNA form, the CDR3 reads TGTGCCAGCAGCTCCATGGACAGCCAAGAGACCCAGTACTTC. Protein product: CASSSMDSQETQYF. The chain has TRBV5-6 and TRBJ2-5; weak D call: TRBD1 (6 bases). Trimming removed 3 bases at V and 1 base at J, with 10 bases between. The germline gives CDR1 SGHDT, CDR2 YYEEEE. The CDR3 covers 14 residues.